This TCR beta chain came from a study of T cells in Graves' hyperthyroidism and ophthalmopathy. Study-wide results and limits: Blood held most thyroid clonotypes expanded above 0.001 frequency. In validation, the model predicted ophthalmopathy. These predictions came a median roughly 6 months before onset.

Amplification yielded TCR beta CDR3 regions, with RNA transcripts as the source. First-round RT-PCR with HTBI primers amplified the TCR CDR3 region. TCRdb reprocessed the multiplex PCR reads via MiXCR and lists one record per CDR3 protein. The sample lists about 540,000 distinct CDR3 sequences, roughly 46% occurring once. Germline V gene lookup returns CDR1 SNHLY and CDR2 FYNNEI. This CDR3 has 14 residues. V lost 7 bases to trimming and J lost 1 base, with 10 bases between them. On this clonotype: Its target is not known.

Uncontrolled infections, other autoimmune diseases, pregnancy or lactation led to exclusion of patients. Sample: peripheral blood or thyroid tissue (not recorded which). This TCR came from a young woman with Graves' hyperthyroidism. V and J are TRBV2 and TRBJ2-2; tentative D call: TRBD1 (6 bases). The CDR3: CASKTGLNTGELFF. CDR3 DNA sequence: TGTGCCAGCAAGACAGGTCTGAACACCGGGGAGCTGTTTTTT.